Sequencing of this T cell receptor (beta chain) was carried out in a study of cytomegalovirus exposure and HLA in healthy donors. Study details: Among the roughly 400 genotyped donors, 70% to 90% were placed in the Caucasian-associated ancestry cluster. Study-wide results and limits: Later analysis reportedly placed an Asian-associated ancestry cluster below the roughly 630-donor mean in N-insertions. Several of the most significant clusters appeared linked to common viral pathogens, based on a later analysis.

PCR involved 60 Vbeta and 13 Jbeta primers. Some clones are missing from TCRdb's copy, which holds only in-frame ones; the method was immunoSEQ multiplex PCR. The data show 100,000 to 150,000 clones, with around 82% seen just once and approximately 11% held by the top ten. Germline V gene lookup returns CDR1 SQVTM and CDR2 ANQGSEA. V shed 6 bases, J shed 9 bases, and the junction held 9 bases outside the gene matches. CDR3 length equals 13 residues. In the case of this clone: Its antigen is as yet unknown.

The chain has TRBV29-1 and TRBJ2-1, with 9 positions matching TRBD1. The sequence came from a man aged 25-45 years in good health and CMV-seropositive. Sequencing used PBMCs. As DNA, the CDR3 is TGCAGCGTGGGCACAGGGGGCTGGAGTGAGCAGTTCTTC. It specifies CSVGTGGWSEQFF.